Listed here is a single TCR beta chain. Its antigen is still unknown. The junction and the germline gene differ at one end; a read error may be behind it. The source of the sample is a study of T cells in Graves' hyperthyroidism and ophthalmopathy. The CDR3 totals 14 residues. Germline-derived CDR1 and CDR2 are SGHAT and FQNNGV. Study-wide results and limits: Blood held most thyroid clonotypes expanded above 0.001 frequency. The model identified upcoming ophthalmopathy a median roughly 6.5 months ahead of onset.

RNA transcripts were the template for amplifying TCR beta CDR3 regions. First-round RT-PCR targeting the TCR CDR3 was performed with the HTBI primer set. TCRdb independently ran MiXCR on the multiplex PCR reads; one entry per CDR3 protein. The sample has roughly 240,000 distinct CDR3 sequences; 15% to 20% are singletons. Patients affected by ophthalmopathy presented a Clinical Activity Score of at least 3, a NOSPECS grade of at least 4, and disease duration below 3 months. The diagnostic basis comprised clinical symptoms, serum thyroxine and TRAb, thyroid ultrasound and orbital computed tomography. The receptor was derived from a woman between 18 and 30 years old with Graves' ophthalmopathy. Sequenced sample: blood. The rearrangement links TRBV11-2 to TRBJ2-5; 10 positions match TRBD2. The CDR3 sequence is CASSFGLAEESQYF. CDR3 bases: TGTGCCAGCAGCTTCGGACTAGCGGAAGAGTCCCAGTACTTC. Supplemented by reference TRBV11-2 and TRBJ2-5, the full variable domain reads EAGVAQSPRYKIIEKRQSVAFWCNPISGHATLYWYQQILGQGPKLLIQFQNNGVVDDSQLPKDRFSAERLKGVDSTLKIQPAKLEDSAVYLCASSFGLAEESQYFGPGTRLLVL.